The next 16 T cell receptor beta chains were all read from a single sample in a study of blood T cell repertoires in COVID-19 (dated by TCRdb to 2018 to 2020). The receptor library was made with the immunoSEQ multiplex PCR assay. The source is immuneACCESS, and TCRdb retained only in-frame sequences with V and J called. Part of the clones is not carried over; for the studies checked, unresolved V genes explain less than half of this, and the remainder is unexplained. The sample includes 150,000 or so clones, with about four fifths observed a single time. Of the sample, around 7.6% is held by the ten largest clones. The source material was peripheral blood. The source is a man aged 40-49 years who had recovered from COVID-19.

This sequence joins TRBV5-8 and TRBJ1-2; TRBD1 is a possible D gene (6 bases). Germline V gives CDR1 SGHTS, CDR2 YDEGEE. V was shortened by 6 bases and J by 8 bases, with 14 bases between the two germline ends. CDR3 length equals 12 residues. CDR3 loop: CASTQGSIGYTF. The CDR3 DNA follows: TGTGCCAGCACCCAGGGGAGCATCGGCTACACCTTC.

V gene TRBV6-5 combines with J gene TRBJ2-1; D uncertain. V was trimmed by 3 bases and J by 0 bases, leaving 6 bases between them. Germline loops: CDR1 MNHEY, CDR2 SVGAGI. This CDR3 spans 14 amino acids. The CDR3 DNA reads as TGTGCCAGCAGTTATACGAGCTCCTACAATGAGCAGTTCTTC. This translates into CASSYTSSYNEQFF.

The chain joins TRBV7-9 to TRBJ2-7; unclear D gene. Germline V CDR1 and CDR2: SEHNR, FQNEAQ (reference sequence). Trimming took off 5 bases at V and 3 bases at J, with 17 bases between the two ends. This CDR3 region has 15 residues. CDR3 amino acids: CASSPYQNTFYEQYF. The CDR3 nucleotides read TGTGCCAGCAGCCCTTATCAGAATACCTTCTACGAGCAGTACTTC.

The chain joins TRBV5-4 to TRBJ2-5, with TRBD1 matching 8 bases. The CDR3 extends over 15 amino acids. Germline V gives CDR1 SGHNT, CDR2 YYREEE (reference sequence). V lost 1 base to trimming and J lost 5 bases; unmatched junction nucleotides: 7. CDR3 loop: CASSLPGQARETQYF. The CDR3 nucleotides read TGTGCCAGCAGCTTGCCGGGACAGGCCAGGGAGACCCAGTACTTC. The variable domain in full, completed from reference TRBV5-4 and TRBJ2-5, reads ETGVTQSPTHLIKTRGQQVTLRCSSQSGHNTVSWYQQALGQGPQFIFQYYREEENGRGNFPPRFSGLQFPNYSSELNVNALELDDSALYLCASSLPGQARETQYFGPGTRLLVL.

The CDR3 DNA reads as TGTGCCATCAGTGACCAAGGGACAGGGAATCAGCCCCAGCATTTT. It yields the protein CAISDQGTGNQPQHF. V gene TRBV10-3 combines with J gene TRBJ1-5, with 9 bases identical to TRBD1. V shed 3 bases and J 4 bases; nucleotides not matched to a gene: 4. In germline, CDR1 is ENHRY, CDR2 SYGVKD. The CDR3 loop spans 15 amino acids.

Only a few counts were recorded for this clone. V gene TRBV9 combines with J gene TRBJ2-7; tentatively, D is TRBD2 (6 bases). This CDR3 spans 15 amino acids. Germline V CDR1 and CDR2: SGDLS, YYNGEE. V dropped 0 bases and J dropped 0 bases, with 10 bases sitting between them. CDR3 protein: CASSVEAGSSYEQYF. As DNA, the CDR3 is TGTGCCAGCAGCGTAGAGGCGGGGAGCTCCTACGAGCAGTACTTC.

V usage is TRBV7-9 and J usage is TRBJ2-6, with a tentative D call TRBD2 (5 bases). The CDR3 contains 16 residues. V was pared by 5 bases and J by 2 bases, with 13 bases between. CDR1 is SEHNR, CDR2 FQNEAQ, per germline (reference sequence). CDR3 nucleotide sequence: TGTGCCAGCAGCCCCGCAGAGGGTACTGGGGCCAACGTCCTGACTTTC. It specifies CASSPAEGTGANVLTF.

The chain uses TRBV10-3 and TRBJ1-1, with D hard to call. This CDR3 is built from 15 residues. Germline lookup yields CDR1 ENHRY and CDR2 SYGVKD. V shed 1 base and J shed 0 bases, with 9 bases lying between them. The CDR3 is CAISEFGTMNTEAFF. In nucleotides, the CDR3 is TGTGCCATCAGTGAGTTTGGCACAATGAACACTGAAGCTTTCTTT.

Comments on this clone: Sequence at one end of the junction differs from germline and may be a read error. The chain is built from TRBV11-2 and TRBJ2-3; 10 bases agree with TRBD2. From germline, CDR1 is SGHAT and CDR2 FQNNGV. This CDR3 is 16 amino acids long. The CDR3 DNA is TGTGCCAGCAGTTTAGCGGGGGGTCAACTCACGGGTACGCAGTATTTT. Its translation: CASSLAGGQLTGTQYF.

The CDR3 DNA is TGCGCCAGCAGCCAACGGGACAGAGTAACCTACGAGCAGTACTTC. Translated, it gives CASSQRDRVTYEQYF. This sequence joins TRBV4-1 and TRBJ2-7, with TRBD1 matching 7 bases. V lost 2 bases and J lost 2; bases outside the gene matches: 6. The CDR3 is 15 residues long. Germline V CDR1 and CDR2: MGHRA, YSYEKL.

The rearrangement joins TRBV30 to TRBJ1-2; TRBD1 is a possible D gene (6 bases). V gave up 1 base and J gave up 0 bases, with 12 bases separating them. Germline V CDR1 and CDR2: GTSNPN, SVGIG (reference sequence). CDR3 length: 15 amino acids. The CDR3 here is CAWSAGGGANYGYTF. The DNA of the CDR3 is TGTGCCTGGAGTGCGGGCGGGGGCGCTAACTATGGCTACACCTTC. Looking up the rest from reference TRBV30 and TRBJ1-2 gives the full variable domain: SQTIHQWPATLVQPVGSPLSLECTVEGTSNPNLYWYRQAAGRGLQLLFYSVGIGQISSEVPQNLSASRPQDRQFILSSKKLLLSDSGFYLCAWSAGGGANYGYTFGSGTRLTVV.

This sequence joins TRBV30 and TRBJ1-2; a possible D gene is TRBD1 (6 bases). Trimming took 1 base from V and 4 from J, leaving 19 bases between them. The germline V gene encodes CDR1 GTSNPN and CDR2 SVGIG (reference sequence). The CDR3 is made up of 16 amino acids. CDR3 sequence: CAWSGETRGYPYGYTF. The DNA for the CDR3 is TGTGCCTGGAGTGGGGAAACCAGGGGATACCCCTATGGCTACACCTTC.

V is TRBV12-3 or TRBV12-4 and J is TRBJ1-1; D might be TRBD1 (6 bases). The CDR3 totals 12 residues. Trimming cost V 2 bases and J 8 bases, with 9 bases left between them. The DNA of the CDR3 is TGTGCCAGCAGTTTAAGAGGACAGGAAGCTTTCTTT. As protein: CASSLRGQEAFF.

This sequence joins TRBV5-3 and TRBJ2-2, with D maybe TRBD2 (5 bases). TRBV5-3 is an ORF, with its function uncertain. V lost 2 bases and J lost 0, with 11 bases in between. The CDR3 spans 16 residues. CDR3 protein: CARSFGSRTNTGELFF. As DNA, the CDR3 is TGTGCCAGAAGCTTTGGGAGCAGAACGAACACCGGGGAGCTGTTTTTT.

This chain joins TRBV5-1 and TRBJ2-7; TRBD2 matches 13 bases. With V trimmed by 0 bases and J by 5 bases, 5 bases remained unmatched. The germline CDR1 and CDR2 sequences are SGHRS and YFSETQ. This CDR3 spans 16 amino acids. CDR3 DNA sequence: TGCGCCAGCAGCTTGGGGACTAGCGGGAGTTCCGACGAGCAGTACTTC. This gives the protein CASSLGTSGSSDEQYF.

The chain combines TRBV7-9 with TRBJ1-6, with D maybe TRBD1 (5 bases). The germline V and J ends were trimmed by 5 bases and 10 bases, with 12 bases remaining between them. The CDR3 totals 13 residues. Germline assignment: CDR1 SEHNR and CDR2 FQNEAQ (reference sequence). CDR3 sequence: CASSRRAGSPLHF. The CDR3 coding sequence is TGTGCCAGCAGCCGCAGGGCCGGGTCACCCCTCCACTTT.